This TCR beta chain was documented in a study of blood T cells in healthy people across ages. Study background: Template switching caught about one barcoded beta molecule for each two T cells.

It was with a sample-barcoded 5' primer and a J-beta primer mix that a second PCR of about 7 to 12 cycles was run. Each cDNA molecule received a tag from a template-switch adaptor that had 12 random nucleotides. MiXCR was run by TCRdb on the 5' RACE reads, yielding one entry per CDR3 protein. The top ten hold 30% to 35% of the sample, which has roughly 700,000 distinct CDR3 sequences, 45% to 50% seen once. CDR1 is DFQATT, CDR2 SNEGSKA, per germline (reference sequence). V dropped 0 bases and J dropped 6 bases, with 13 bases sitting between them. The length of the CDR3 is 14 residues. This TCR derives from a woman aged 60-75 years in good health. The chain is built from TRBV20-1 and TRBJ2-3, with a tentative D call TRBD1 (5 bases). Material: blood. The CDR3 is CSARDLPQGDTQYF. CDR3 in DNA: TGCAGTGCTAGAGATCTCCCGCAGGGCGATACGCAGTATTTT.